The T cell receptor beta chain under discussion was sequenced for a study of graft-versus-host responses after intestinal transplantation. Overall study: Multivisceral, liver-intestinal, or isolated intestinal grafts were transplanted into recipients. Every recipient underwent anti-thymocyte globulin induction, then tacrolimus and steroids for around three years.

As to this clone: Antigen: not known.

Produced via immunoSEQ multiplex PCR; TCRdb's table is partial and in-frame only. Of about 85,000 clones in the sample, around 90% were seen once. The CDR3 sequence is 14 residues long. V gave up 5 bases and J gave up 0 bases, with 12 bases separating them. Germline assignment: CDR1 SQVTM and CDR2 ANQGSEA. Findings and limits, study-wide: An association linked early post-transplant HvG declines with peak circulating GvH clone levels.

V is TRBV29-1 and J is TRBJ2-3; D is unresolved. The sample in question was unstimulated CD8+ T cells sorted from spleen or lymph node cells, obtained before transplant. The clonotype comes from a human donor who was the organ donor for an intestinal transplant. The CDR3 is CSVLAKGSTDTQYF. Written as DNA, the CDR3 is TGCAGCGTTCTCGCCAAAGGCAGCACAGATACGCAGTATTTT.